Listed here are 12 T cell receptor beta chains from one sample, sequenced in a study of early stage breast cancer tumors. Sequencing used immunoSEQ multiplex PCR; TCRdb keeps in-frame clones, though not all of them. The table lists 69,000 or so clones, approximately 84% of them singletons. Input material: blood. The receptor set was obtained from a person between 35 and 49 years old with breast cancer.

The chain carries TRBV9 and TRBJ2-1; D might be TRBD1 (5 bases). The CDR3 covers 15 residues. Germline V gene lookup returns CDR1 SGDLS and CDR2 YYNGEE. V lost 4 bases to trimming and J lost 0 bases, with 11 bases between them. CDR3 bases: TGTGCCAGCAGCACCTTAGACAGCTCCTACAATGAGCAGTTCTTC. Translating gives CASSTLDSSYNEQFF.

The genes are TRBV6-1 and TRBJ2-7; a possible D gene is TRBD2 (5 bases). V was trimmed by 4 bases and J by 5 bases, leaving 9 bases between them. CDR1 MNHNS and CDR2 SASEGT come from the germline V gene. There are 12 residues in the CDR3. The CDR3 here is CASSGGFDEQYF. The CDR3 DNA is TGTGCCAGCAGTGGCGGGTTCGACGAGCAGTACTTC.

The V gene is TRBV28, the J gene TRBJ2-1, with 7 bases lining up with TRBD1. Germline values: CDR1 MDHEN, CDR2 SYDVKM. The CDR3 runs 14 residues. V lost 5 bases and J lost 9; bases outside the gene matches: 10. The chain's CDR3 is CASSTQGSSGEQFF. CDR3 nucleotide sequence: TGTGCCAGCAGTACACAGGGGTCCTCGGGTGAGCAGTTCTTC.

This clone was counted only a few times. The CDR3 DNA reads as TGCAGCGTTGAAGATCGATACTACGAGCAGTACTTC. It specifies CSVEDRYYEQYF. The chain carries TRBV29-1 and TRBJ2-7; no clear D. V lost 0 bases to trimming and J lost 3 bases, with 6 bases between them. Germline-derived CDR1 and CDR2 are SQVTM and ANQGSEA. This CDR3 is built from 12 residues.

The CDR3 loop reads CASSFRTYNEQFF. CDR3 sequence (DNA): TGTGCCAGCAGTTTCAGAACCTACAATGAGCAGTTCTTC. This sequence joins TRBV27 and TRBJ2-1; D gene unclear. This CDR3 is 13 amino acids long. Germline CDR1 is MNHEY and CDR2 is SMNVEV (reference sequence). V was trimmed by 3 bases and J by 2 bases, leaving 5 bases between them.

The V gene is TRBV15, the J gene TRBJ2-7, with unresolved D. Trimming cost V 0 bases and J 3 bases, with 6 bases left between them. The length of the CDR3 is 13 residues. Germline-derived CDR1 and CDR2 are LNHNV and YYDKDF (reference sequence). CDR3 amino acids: CATSRERIYEQYF. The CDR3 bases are TGTGCCACCAGCAGAGAGCGAATCTACGAGCAGTACTTC.

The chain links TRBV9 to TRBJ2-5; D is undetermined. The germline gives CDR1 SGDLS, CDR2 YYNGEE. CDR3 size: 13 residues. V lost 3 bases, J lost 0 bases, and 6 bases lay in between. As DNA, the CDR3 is TGTGCCAGCAGCGCCCAGGACCAAGAGACCCAGTACTTC. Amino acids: CASSAQDQETQYF.

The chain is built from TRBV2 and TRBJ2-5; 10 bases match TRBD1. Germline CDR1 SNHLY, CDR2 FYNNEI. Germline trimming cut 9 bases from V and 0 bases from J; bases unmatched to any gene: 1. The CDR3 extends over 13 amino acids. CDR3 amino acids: CARDRGNQETQYF. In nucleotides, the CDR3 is TGTGCCAGGGACAGGGGGAACCAAGAGACCCAGTACTTC. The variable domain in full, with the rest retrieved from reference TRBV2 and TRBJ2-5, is EPEVTQTPSHQVTQMGQEVILRCVPISNHLYFYWYRQILGQKVEFLVSFYNNEISEKSEIFDDQFSVERPDGSNFTLKIRSTKLEDSAMYFCARDRGNQETQYFGPGTRLLVL.

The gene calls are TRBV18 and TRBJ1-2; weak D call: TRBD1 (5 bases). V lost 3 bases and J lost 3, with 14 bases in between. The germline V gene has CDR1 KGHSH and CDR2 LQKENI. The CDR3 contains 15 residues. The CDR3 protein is CASSPRERGDYGYTF. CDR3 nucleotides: TGTGCCAGCTCACCCCGTGAAAGGGGAGACTATGGCTACACCTTC.

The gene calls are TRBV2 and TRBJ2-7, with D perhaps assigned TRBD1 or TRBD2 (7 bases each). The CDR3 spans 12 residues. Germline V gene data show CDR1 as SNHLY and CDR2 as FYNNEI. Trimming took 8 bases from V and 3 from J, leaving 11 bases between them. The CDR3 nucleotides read TGTGCCAGCCAGGGGGGGGGCTACGAGCAGTACTTC. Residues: CASQGGGYEQYF. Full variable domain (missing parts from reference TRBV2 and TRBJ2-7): EPEVTQTPSHQVTQMGQEVILRCVPISNHLYFYWYRQILGQKVEFLVSFYNNEISEKSEIFDDQFSVERPDGSNFTLKIRSTKLEDSAMYFCASQGGGYEQYFGPGTRLTVT.

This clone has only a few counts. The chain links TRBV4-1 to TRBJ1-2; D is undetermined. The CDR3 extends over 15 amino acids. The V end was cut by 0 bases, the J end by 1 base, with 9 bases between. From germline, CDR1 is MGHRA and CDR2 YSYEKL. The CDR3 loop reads CASSQDLADNYGYTF. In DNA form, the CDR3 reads TGCGCCAGCAGCCAAGATCTGGCAGATAACTATGGCTACACCTTC.

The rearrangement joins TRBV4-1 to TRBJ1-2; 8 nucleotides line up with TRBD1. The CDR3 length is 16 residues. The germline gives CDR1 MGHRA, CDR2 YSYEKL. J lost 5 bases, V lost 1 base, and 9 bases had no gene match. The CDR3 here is CASSQAVTGGLYGYTF. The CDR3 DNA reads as TGCGCCAGCAGCCAAGCTGTAACAGGGGGGCTTTATGGCTACACCTTC.